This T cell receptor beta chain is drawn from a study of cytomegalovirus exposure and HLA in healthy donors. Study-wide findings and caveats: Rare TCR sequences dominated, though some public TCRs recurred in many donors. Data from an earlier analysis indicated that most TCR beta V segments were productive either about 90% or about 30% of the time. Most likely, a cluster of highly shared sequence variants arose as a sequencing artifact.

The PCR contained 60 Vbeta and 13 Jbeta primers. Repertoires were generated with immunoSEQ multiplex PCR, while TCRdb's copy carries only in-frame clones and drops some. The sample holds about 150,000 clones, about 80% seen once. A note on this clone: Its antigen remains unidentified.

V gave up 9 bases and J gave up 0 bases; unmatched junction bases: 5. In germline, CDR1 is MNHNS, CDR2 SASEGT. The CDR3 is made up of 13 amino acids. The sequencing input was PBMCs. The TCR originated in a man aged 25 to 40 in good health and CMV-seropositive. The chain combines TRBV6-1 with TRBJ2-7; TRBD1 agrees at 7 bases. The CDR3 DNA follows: TGTGCCAGTCGACAGGGAACCTCCTACGAGCAGTACTTC. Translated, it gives CASRQGTSYEQYF.